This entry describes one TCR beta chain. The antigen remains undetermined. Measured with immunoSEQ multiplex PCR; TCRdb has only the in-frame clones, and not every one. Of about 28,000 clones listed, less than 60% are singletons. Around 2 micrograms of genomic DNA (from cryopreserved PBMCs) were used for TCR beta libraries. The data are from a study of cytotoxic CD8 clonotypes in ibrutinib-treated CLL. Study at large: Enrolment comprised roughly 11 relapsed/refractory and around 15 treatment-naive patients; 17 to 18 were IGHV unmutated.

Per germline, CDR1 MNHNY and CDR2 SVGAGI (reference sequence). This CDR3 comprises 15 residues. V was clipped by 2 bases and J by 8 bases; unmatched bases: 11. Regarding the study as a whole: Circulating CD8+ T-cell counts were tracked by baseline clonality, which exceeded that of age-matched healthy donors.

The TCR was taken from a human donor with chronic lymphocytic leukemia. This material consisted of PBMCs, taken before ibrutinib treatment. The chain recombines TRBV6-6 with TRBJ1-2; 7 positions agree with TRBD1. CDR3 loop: CASSYPQGVIIGYTF. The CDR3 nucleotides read TGTGCCAGCAGTTACCCTCAGGGGGTGATTATCGGCTACACCTTC.